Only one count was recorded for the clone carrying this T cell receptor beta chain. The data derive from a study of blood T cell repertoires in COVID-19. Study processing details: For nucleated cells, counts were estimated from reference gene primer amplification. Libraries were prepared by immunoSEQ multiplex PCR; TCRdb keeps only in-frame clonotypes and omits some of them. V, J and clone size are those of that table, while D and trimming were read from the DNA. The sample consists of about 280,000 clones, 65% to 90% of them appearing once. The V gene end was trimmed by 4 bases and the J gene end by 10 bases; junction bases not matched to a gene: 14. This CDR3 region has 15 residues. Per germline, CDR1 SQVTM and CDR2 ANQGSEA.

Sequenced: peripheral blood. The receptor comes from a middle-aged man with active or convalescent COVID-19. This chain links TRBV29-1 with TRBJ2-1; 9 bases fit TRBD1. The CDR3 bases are TGCAGCGTTGGGGCCCCGGGACAGGGATTCCACGAGCAGTTCTTC. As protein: CSVGAPGQGFHEQFF.